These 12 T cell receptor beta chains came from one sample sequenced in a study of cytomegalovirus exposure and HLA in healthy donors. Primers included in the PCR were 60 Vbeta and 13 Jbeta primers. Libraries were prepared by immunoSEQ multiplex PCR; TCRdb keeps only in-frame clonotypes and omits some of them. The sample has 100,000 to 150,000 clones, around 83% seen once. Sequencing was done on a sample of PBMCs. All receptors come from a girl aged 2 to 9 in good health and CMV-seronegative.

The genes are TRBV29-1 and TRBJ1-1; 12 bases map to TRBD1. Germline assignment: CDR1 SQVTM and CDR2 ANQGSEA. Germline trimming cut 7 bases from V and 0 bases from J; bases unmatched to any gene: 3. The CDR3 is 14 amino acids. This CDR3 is CSAGTGGVNTEAFF. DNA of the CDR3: TGCAGCGCAGGGACAGGGGGCGTGAACACTGAAGCTTTCTTT.

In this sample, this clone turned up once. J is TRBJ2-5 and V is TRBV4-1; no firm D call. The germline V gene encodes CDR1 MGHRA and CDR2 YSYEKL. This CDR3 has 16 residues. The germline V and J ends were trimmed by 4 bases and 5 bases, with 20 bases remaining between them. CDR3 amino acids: CASSLKHLILRETQYF. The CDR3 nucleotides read TGCGCCAGCAGCCTAAAGCACTTAATTCTGAGGGAGACCCAGTACTTC.

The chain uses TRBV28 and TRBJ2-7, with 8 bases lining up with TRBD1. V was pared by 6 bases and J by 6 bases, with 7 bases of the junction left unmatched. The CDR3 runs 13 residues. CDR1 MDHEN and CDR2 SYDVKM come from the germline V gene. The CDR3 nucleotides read TGTGCCAGCAGCCTCAGGGGGCTCGGCGAGCAGTACTTC. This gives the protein CASSLRGLGEQYF.

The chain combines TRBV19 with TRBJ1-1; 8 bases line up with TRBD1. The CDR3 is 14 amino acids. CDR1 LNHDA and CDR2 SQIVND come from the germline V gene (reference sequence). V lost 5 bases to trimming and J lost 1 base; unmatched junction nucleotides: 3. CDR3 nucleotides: TGTGCCAGTAGTGGGGGACAGGCGAACACTGAAGCTTTCTTT. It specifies CASSGGQANTEAFF.

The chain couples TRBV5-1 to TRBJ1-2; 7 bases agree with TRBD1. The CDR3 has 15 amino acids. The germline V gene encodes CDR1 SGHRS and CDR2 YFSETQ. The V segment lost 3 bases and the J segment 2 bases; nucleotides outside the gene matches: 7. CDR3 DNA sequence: TGCGCCAGCAGCTGGATATCGACAGGGAACTATGGCTACACCTTC. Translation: CASSWISTGNYGYTF.

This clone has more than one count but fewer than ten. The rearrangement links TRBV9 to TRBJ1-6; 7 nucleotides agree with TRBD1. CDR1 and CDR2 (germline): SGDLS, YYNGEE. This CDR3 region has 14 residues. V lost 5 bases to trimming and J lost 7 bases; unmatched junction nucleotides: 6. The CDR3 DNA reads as TGTGCCAGCAGTGGGCAGGGGGGAAATTCACCCCTCCACTTT. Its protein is CASSGQGGNSPLHF.

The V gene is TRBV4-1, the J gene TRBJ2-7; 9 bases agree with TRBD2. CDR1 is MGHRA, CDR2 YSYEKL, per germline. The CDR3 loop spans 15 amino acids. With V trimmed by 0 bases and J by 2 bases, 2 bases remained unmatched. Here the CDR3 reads CASSQDRTSAYEQYF. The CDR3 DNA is TGCGCCAGCAGCCAAGATCGGACTAGCGCCTACGAGCAGTACTTC.

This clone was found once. The CDR3 loop reads CATSRTGGVTEAFF. The CDR3 coding sequence is TGTGCCACCAGCAGAACTGGCGGAGTCACTGAAGCTTTCTTT. The chain links TRBV15 to TRBJ1-1; D is ambiguous. Trimming shortened V by 2 bases and J by 4 bases, and 11 bases separated the two germline ends. The CDR3 sequence is 14 residues long. Germline V gives CDR1 LNHNV, CDR2 YYDKDF (reference sequence).

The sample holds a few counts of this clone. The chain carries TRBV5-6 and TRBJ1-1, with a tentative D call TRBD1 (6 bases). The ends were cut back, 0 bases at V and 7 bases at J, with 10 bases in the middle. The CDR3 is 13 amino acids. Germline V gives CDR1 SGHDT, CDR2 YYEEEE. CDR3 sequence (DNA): TGTGCCAGCAGCTTGGTCGGGGGGCGTGAAGCTTTCTTT. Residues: CASSLVGGREAFF.

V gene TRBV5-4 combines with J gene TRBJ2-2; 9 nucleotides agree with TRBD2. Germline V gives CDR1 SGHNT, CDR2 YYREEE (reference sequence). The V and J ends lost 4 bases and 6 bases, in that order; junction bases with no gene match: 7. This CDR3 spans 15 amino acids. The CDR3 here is CASSPGTSTPGELFF. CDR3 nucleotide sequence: TGTGCCAGCAGCCCCGGGACTAGCACGCCCGGGGAGCTGTTTTTT.

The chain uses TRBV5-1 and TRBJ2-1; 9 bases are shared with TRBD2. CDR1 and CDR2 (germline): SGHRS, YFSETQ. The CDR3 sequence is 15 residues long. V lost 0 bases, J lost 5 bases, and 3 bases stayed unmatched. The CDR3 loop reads CASSLGREGNNEQFF. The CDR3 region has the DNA TGCGCCAGCAGCTTGGGGCGGGAGGGTAACAATGAGCAGTTCTTC. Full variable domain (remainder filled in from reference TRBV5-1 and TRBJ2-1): KAGVTQTPRYLIKTRGQQVTLSCSPISGHRSVSWYQQTPGQGLQFLFEYFSETQRNKGNFPGRFSGRQFSNSRSEMNVSTLELGDSALYLCASSLGREGNNEQFFGPGTRLTVL.

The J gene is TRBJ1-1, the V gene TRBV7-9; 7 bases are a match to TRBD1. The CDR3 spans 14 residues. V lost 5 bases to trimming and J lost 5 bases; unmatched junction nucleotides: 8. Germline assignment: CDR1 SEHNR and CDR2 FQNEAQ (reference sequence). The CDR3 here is CASSRQGVWTEAFF. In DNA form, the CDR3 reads TGTGCCAGCAGCAGACAGGGTGTATGGACTGAAGCTTTCTTT. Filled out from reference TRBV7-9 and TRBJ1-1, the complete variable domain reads DTGVSQNPRHKITKRGQNVTFRCDPISEHNRLYWYRQTLGQGPEFLTYFQNEAQLEKSRLLSDRFSAERPKGSFSTLEIQRTEQGDSAMYLCASSRQGVWTEAFFGQGTRLTVV.